Listed here are 15 T cell receptor beta chains from one sample, sequenced in a study of memory CD4+ T cells and cytomegalovirus serostatus. Single viable CD3+CD4+CD8-CD45RO+ cells were sorted as the memory CD4+ T cells. Method: immunoSEQ multiplex PCR; TCRdb's copy keeps in-frame clones and lacks some. The sample gives 50,000 to 60,000 clones, approximately 80% of which show up once; under 0.65% is in the top ten. Sequencing input: memory CD4+ T cells from blood. The source is an adult in good health and CMV-seronegative.

V gene TRBV7-9 combines with J gene TRBJ1-5, with TRBD1 identical over 8 bases. CDR1 is SEHNR, CDR2 FQNEAQ, per germline (reference sequence). The ends lost 1 base at V and 5 bases at J; junction bases unmatched: 4. There are 15 residues in the CDR3. DNA for the CDR3: TGTGCCAGCAGCTTAGGACAGGGGCTGGATCAGCCCCAGCATTTT. Protein: CASSLGQGLDQPQHF.

CDR3 region: CASKIDRSRSEQFF. CDR3 nucleotides: TGTGCCAGTAAAATAGACAGGTCCCGGAGTGAGCAGTTCTTC. The rearrangement uses TRBV19 and TRBJ2-1; D may be TRBD1 (6 bases). This CDR3 has 14 amino acids. V dropped 7 bases and J dropped 9 bases, with 19 bases sitting between them. CDR1 LNHDA and CDR2 SQIVND come from the germline V gene (reference sequence).

This chain links TRBV5-1 with TRBJ2-1; 8 bases match TRBD1. Germline CDR1 and CDR2: SGHRS and YFSETQ. The CDR3 sequence is 15 residues long. After removal of 0 bases from V and 8 bases from J, the junction contained 7 bases not matched to a gene. CDR3 DNA sequence: TGCGCCAGCAGCTTGGAGGGGACAGGCTATGATGAGCAGTTCTTC. Protein: CASSLEGTGYDEQFF. The variable domain in full, with the rest retrieved from reference TRBV5-1 and TRBJ2-1, is KAGVTQTPRYLIKTRGQQVTLSCSPISGHRSVSWYQQTPGQGLQFLFEYFSETQRNKGNFPGRFSGRQFSNSRSEMNVSTLELGDSALYLCASSLEGTGYDEQFFGPGTRLTVL.

The chain has TRBV18 and TRBJ1-5, with 11 bases identical to TRBD1. Germline CDR1 reads KGHSH; CDR2 reads LQKENI. The CDR3 loop spans 16 amino acids. The trim removed 2 bases at V and 6 bases at J, leaving 6 bases unmatched. CDR3 region: CASSPTGTGGGQPQHF. CDR3 coding DNA: TGTGCCAGCTCACCAACCGGGACAGGGGGTGGTCAGCCCCAGCATTTT.

The chain is built from TRBV4-2 and TRBJ1-2; no firm D call. The CDR3 is 12 residues long. Germline CDR1 and CDR2: LGHNA and YNFKEQ. Deletions cut 0 bases from V and 4 bases from J, with 3 bases between. The CDR3 protein is CASSQDSYGYTF. The CDR3 DNA reads TGTGCCAGCAGCCAAGATAGCTATGGCTACACCTTC.

This chain uses TRBV28 with TRBJ2-7, with D uncertain. V was clipped by 1 base and J by 6 bases, with 7 bases between them. The germline V gene encodes CDR1 MDHEN and CDR2 SYDVKM. This CDR3 contains 12 residues. CDR3 nucleotide sequence: TGTGCCAGCAGTTTATCCGGACCCGAGCAGTACTTC. Its protein is CASSLSGPEQYF.

This chain uses TRBV6-1 with TRBJ1-5; 7 positions agree with TRBD1. Unmatched junction bases numbered 4, after V lost 2 bases and J lost 0 bases. Germline-derived CDR1 and CDR2 are MNHNS and SASEGT. This CDR3 is built from 16 residues. The CDR3 DNA follows: TGTGCCAGCAGTGAAACGGGACAGCTTAGCAATCAGCCCCAGCATTTT. Translation gives CASSETGQLSNQPQHF.

This clone was seen more than once but under ten times. This chain uses TRBV7-2 with TRBJ2-1; TRBD1 aligns across 8 bases. The CDR3 extends over 14 amino acids. With V trimmed by 4 bases and J by 8 bases, 7 bases remained unmatched. Germline V gene lookup returns CDR1 SGHTA and CDR2 FQGNSA. CDR3 nucleotide sequence: TGTGCCAGCAGCTCCCAGGGGGCTCAGGATGAGCAGTTCTTC. Its translation: CASSSQGAQDEQFF.

The chain uses TRBV19 and TRBJ2-1, with 7 bases lining up with TRBD1. The trim removed 7 bases at V and 0 bases at J, leaving 6 bases unmatched. From germline, CDR1 is LNHDA and CDR2 SQIVND (reference sequence). The CDR3 runs to 15 residues. The CDR3 DNA follows: TGTGCCAGTATCCCGGACAGGAGCTCCTACAATGAGCAGTTCTTC. This encodes CASIPDRSSYNEQFF.

The rearrangement links TRBV2 to TRBJ1-1; D possibly corresponds to TRBD1 (6 bases). The V gene lost 6 bases and the J gene lost 1 base, with 12 bases spanning the gap. Germline V lookup: CDR1 SNHLY, CDR2 FYNNEI. This CDR3 region has 14 residues. As DNA, the CDR3 is TGTGCCAGCAGGGGCCCGACAGGGAACACTGAAGCTTTCTTT. This gives the protein CASRGPTGNTEAFF.

V and J are TRBV7-2 and TRBJ1-2, with 8 bases aligning to TRBD1. The CDR3 contains 15 residues. The germline gives CDR1 SGHTA, CDR2 FQGNSA. With 5 bases clipped from V and 4 bases from J, the junction kept 9 bases outside the gene matches. CDR3 region: CASSLGQGLTYGYTF. The CDR3 nucleotides are TGTGCCAGCAGCCTCGGACAGGGCCTAACCTATGGCTACACCTTC.

This clone is a singleton in its sample. The chain combines TRBV7-9 with TRBJ1-1, with a weak D call TRBD1 (5 bases). Trimming took 5 bases from V and 0 from J, leaving 22 bases between them. Germline-derived CDR1 and CDR2 are SEHNR and FQNEAQ (reference sequence). This CDR3 has 18 amino acids. The CDR3 sequence is CASSRGAGIPRMNTEAFF. DNA of the CDR3: TGTGCCAGCAGCCGAGGTGCAGGGATTCCGAGGATGAACACTGAAGCTTTCTTT.

CDR3 sequence reads: CEPVSSRGEGDTQYF. Here the CDR3 DNA reads TGTGAACCAGTATCTTCCAGGGGAGAGGGAGATACGCAGTATTTT. The V gene is TRBV19, the J gene TRBJ2-3; possibly TRBD1 for D (6 bases). The CDR3 totals 15 residues. Germline loops: CDR1 LNHDA, CDR2 SQIVND (reference sequence).

V is TRBV7-2 and J is TRBJ1-6; the D gene is possibly TRBD1 (5 bases). CDR1 is SGHTA and CDR2 is FQGNSA in the germline V gene. Trimming took off 6 bases at V and 7 bases at J, with 13 bases between the two ends. This CDR3 comprises 14 residues. The CDR3 DNA reads as TGTGCCAGCAGTCTCGGGGCCTTAAATTCACCCCTCCACTTT. Translation: CASSLGALNSPLHF.

This clone was detected only a few times. The chain carries TRBV6-6 and TRBJ2-3, with no clear D. The CDR3 has 12 residues. The germline V gene encodes CDR1 MNHNY and CDR2 SVGAGI (reference sequence). Trimming took off 5 bases at V and 6 bases at J, with 9 bases between the two ends. The chain's CDR3 is CASSPSRDTQYF. Here the CDR3 DNA reads TGTGCCAGCAGTCCGTCGAGGGATACGCAGTATTTT.